This paragraph reports one TCR beta chain. This sample was included in a study of blood T cell repertoires in COVID-19. Whole-study context: T cells, B-cell-depleted T cells, or PBMCs supplied cDNA or gDNA.

This CDR3 has 16 amino acids. Germline lookup yields CDR1 LGHNT and CDR2 FRNRAP. With V trimmed by 6 bases and J by 2 bases, 10 bases remained unmatched. TCRdb's table, derived via immunoSEQ multiplex PCR, lists solely in-frame clones and lacks some. The sample contains more than 200,000 clones, 65% to 85% of which appear only once. The chain is built from TRBV12-5 and TRBJ1-1; TRBD1 matches at 9 bases. The sequence was obtained from a woman in her fifties or sixties with acute or convalescent COVID-19. Sequencing was done on a sample of peripheral blood. The CDR3 sequence: CASGLDRGSVNTEAFF. The CDR3 DNA follows: TGTGCTAGTGGCCTGGACAGGGGTAGTGTCAACACTGAAGCTTTCTTT.